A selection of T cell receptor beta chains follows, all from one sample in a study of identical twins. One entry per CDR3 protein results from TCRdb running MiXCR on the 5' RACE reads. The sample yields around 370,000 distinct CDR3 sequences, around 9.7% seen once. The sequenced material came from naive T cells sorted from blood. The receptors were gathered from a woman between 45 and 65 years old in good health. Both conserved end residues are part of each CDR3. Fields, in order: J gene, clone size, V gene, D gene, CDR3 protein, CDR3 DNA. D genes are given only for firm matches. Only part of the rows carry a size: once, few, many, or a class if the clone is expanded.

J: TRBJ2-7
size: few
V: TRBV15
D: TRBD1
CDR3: CATSLRTGGYEQYF
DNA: TGTGCCACCAGCCTACGGACAGGGGGCTACGAGCAGTACTTC

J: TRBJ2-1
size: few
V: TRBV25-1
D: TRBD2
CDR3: CASSDRGTSGTPLYNEQFF
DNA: TGTGCCAGCAGTGACCGGGGGACTAGCGGGACACCCCTGTACAATGAGCAGTTCTTC

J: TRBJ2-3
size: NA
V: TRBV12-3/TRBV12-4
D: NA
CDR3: CASSPSVGDTQYF
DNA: TGTGCCAGCAGCCCCTCGGTGGGAGATACGCAGTATTTT

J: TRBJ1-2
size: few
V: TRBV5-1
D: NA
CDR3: CASSLDPYRGYTF
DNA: TGCGCCAGCAGCTTGGATCCCTATAGGGGCTACACCTTC

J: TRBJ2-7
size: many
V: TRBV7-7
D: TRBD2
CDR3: CASSPTGTSSEQYF
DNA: TGTGCTAGCAGCCCAACCGGGACTAGCTCAGAGCAGTACTTC

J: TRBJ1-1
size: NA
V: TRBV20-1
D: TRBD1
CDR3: CSARQGARTEAFF
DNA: TGCAGTGCTAGACAGGGGGCGCGAACTGAAGCTTTCTTT

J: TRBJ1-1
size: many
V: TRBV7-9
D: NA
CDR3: CASSLGGWRGLQAFF
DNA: TGTGCCAGCAGCTTAGGGGGATGGCGGGGGTTGCAAGCTTTCTTT

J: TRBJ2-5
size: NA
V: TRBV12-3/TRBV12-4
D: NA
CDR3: CASSPQGRETQYF
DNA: TGTGCCAGCAGCCCTCAGGGGCGGGAGACCCAGTACTTC

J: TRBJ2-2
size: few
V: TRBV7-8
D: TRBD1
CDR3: CASSPTPPVFWPTGRNTGELFF
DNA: TGTGCCAGCAGCCCGACCCCCCCAGTGTTTTGGCCGACAGGGAGGAACACCGGGGAGCTGTTTTTT

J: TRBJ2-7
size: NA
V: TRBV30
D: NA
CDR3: CAWTSFDGEYEQYF
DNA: TGTGCCTGGACTAGTTTCGATGGAGAGTACGAGCAGTACTTC

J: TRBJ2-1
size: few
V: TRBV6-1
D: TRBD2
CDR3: CASRDLAGVLEQFF
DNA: TGTGCCAGCAGAGATCTAGCGGGAGTTCTTGAGCAGTTCTTC

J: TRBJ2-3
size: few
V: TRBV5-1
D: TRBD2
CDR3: CASSPTLRGGTDTQYF
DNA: TGCGCCAGCAGCCCAACCCTACGGGGGGGCACAGATACGCAGTATTTT

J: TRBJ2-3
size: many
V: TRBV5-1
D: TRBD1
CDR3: CASRTGPSTDTQYF
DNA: TGCGCCAGTCGGACAGGGCCGAGCACAGATACGCAGTATTTT

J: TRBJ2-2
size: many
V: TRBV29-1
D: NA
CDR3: CSGGELVNTGELFF
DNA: TGCAGCGGCGGTGAATTAGTGAACACCGGGGAGCTGTTTTTT

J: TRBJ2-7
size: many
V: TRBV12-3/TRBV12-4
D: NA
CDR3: CASSYRVHRYEQYF
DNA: TGTGCCAGCAGCTACAGGGTACACCGCTACGAGCAGTACTTC

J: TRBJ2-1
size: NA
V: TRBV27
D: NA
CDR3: CASSKGSPSYNEQFF
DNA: TGTGCCAGCTCAAAAGGGAGTCCGTCCTACAATGAGCAGTTCTTC

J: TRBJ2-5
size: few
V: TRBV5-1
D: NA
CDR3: CASSLQPAQETQYF
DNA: TGCGCCAGCAGCTTGCAGCCAGCGCAAGAGACCCAGTACTTC

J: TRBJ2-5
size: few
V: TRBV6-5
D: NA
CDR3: CASSYSLKVAETQYF
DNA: TGTGCCAGCAGTTACTCGCTGAAGGTAGCAGAGACCCAGTACTTC

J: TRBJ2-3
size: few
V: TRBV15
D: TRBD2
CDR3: CATSRDRPLAGGLYTQYF
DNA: TGTGCCACCAGCAGAGATCGCCCACTAGCGGGAGGGTTATATACGCAGTATTTT

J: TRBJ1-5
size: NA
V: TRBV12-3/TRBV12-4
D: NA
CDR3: CASSLLGQPQHF
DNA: TGTGCCAGCAGTTTATTGGGCCAGCCCCAGCATTTT

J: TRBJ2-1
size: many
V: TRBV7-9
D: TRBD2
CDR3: CASSGTPLAGGVEQFF
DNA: TGTGCCAGCAGCGGGACCCCACTAGCGGGAGGGGTTGAGCAGTTCTTC

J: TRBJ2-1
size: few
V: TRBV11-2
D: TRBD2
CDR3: CASSLISTSGWRGEQFF
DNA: TGTGCCAGCAGCTTAATTTCAACTAGCGGGTGGCGTGGTGAGCAGTTCTTC

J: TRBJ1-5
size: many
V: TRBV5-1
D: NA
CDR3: CASSLVGGDNQPQHF
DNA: TGCGCCAGCAGCTTGGTCGGGGGTGACAATCAGCCCCAGCATTTT

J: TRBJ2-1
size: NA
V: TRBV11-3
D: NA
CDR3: CASSLEWGFGNEQFF
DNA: TGTGCCAGCAGCTTAGAATGGGGCTTCGGCAATGAGCAGTTCTTC

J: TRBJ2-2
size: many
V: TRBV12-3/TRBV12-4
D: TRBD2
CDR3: CASSFRGAGELFF
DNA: TGTGCCAGCAGTTTCCGGGGGGCCGGGGAGCTGTTTTTT

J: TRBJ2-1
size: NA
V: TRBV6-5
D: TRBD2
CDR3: CASSYLRTSGRYNEQFF
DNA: TGTGCCAGCAGTTACTTACGGACTAGCGGGAGGTACAATGAGCAGTTCTTC

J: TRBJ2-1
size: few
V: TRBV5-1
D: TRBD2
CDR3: CASSLLSGRGFNNEQFF
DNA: TGCGCCAGCAGCCTCTTGAGCGGGAGGGGATTCAACAATGAGCAGTTCTTC

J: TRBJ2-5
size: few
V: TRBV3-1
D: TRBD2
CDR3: CASSQFSGLAGDPQETQYF
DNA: TGTGCCAGCAGCCAGTTCTCGGGACTAGCGGGAGACCCACAAGAGACCCAGTACTTC

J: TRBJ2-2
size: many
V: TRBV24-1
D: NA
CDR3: CATSDPQGANTGELFF
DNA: TGTGCCACCAGTGATCCTCAGGGCGCAAACACCGGGGAGCTGTTTTTT

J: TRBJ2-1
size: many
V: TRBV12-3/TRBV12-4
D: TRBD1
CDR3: CASSPQDRGYNEQFF
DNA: TGTGCCAGCAGTCCTCAGGACAGGGGCTACAATGAGCAGTTCTTC

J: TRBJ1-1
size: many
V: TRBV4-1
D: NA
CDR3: CASSQVKNTEAFF
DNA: TGCGCCAGCAGCCAAGTTAAGAACACTGAAGCTTTCTTT

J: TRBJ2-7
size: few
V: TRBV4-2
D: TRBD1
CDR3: CASSRDSGTGGINEQYF
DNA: TGTGCCAGCAGCAGAGATAGTGGGACAGGGGGCATCAACGAGCAGTACTTC

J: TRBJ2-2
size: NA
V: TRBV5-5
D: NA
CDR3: CASSSSQQTSGELFF
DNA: TGTGCCAGCAGCTCTTCACAGCAGACGTCCGGGGAGCTGTTTTTT

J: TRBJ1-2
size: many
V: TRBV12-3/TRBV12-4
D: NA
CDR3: CASTGRGGHYGYTF
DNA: TGTGCCAGCACGGGGCGGGGAGGGCACTATGGCTACACCTTC

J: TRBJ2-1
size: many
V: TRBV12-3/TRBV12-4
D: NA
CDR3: CASSRDLQEQFF
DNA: TGTGCCAGCAGCCGTGACCTGCAAGAGCAGTTCTTC

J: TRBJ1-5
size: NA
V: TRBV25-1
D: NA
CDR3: CASSEKGSWDQPQHF
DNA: TGTGCCAGCAGTGAAAAAGGTAGCTGGGATCAGCCCCAGCATTTT

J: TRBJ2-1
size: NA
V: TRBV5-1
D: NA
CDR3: CASSSLFTSLNEQFF
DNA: TGCGCCAGCAGCTCTCTCTTTACTAGCCTGAATGAGCAGTTCTTC

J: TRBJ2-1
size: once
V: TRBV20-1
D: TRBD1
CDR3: CSALDRGRRVSYNEQFF
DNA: TGCAGTGCCCTGGACAGGGGGCGTCGAGTCTCCTACAATGAGCAGTTCTTC

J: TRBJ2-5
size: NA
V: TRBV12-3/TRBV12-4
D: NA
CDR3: CASSPGERTAPSETQYF
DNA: TGTGCCAGCAGTCCTGGTGAAAGGACTGCCCCTTCTGAGACCCAGTACTTC

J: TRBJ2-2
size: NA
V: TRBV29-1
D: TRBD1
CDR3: CSVGTEANTGELFF
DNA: TGCAGCGTGGGGACAGAGGCGAACACCGGGGAGCTGTTTTTT

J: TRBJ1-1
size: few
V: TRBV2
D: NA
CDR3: CASRWDTMNTEAFF
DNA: TGTGCCAGCAGATGGGACACCATGAACACTGAAGCTTTCTTT

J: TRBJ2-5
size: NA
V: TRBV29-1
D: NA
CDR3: CSVGKAQETQYF
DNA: TGCAGCGTTGGAAAGGCCCAAGAGACCCAGTACTTC

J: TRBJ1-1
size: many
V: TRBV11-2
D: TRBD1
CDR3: CASSRNRGTGNTEAFF
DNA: TGTGCCAGCAGCAGAAACCGCGGGACAGGGAACACTGAAGCTTTCTTT

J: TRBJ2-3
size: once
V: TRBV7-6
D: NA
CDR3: CASSLAARGTQYF
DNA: TGTGCCAGCAGCTTAGCGGCGCGGGGTACGCAGTATTTT

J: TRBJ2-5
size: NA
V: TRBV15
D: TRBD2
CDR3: CATSRGTAGGKETQYF
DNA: TGTGCCACCAGCAGAGGTACGGCGGGAGGAAAAGAGACCCAGTACTTC

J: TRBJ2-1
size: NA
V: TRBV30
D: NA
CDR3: CAWSSAWGDEQFF
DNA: TGTGCCTGGAGTTCGGCCTGGGGGGATGAGCAGTTCTTC

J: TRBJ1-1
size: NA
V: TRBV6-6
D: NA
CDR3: CASRKPEGTEAFF
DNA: TGTGCCAGCAGAAAGCCCGAGGGGACTGAAGCTTTCTTT

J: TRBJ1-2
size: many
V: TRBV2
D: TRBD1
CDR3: CASSENRGNYGYTF
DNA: TGTGCCAGCAGTGAGAACAGGGGAAACTATGGCTACACCTTC

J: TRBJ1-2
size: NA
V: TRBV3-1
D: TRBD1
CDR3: CASKSKGGYYGYTF
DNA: TGTGCCAGCAAGTCGAAAGGGGGCTATTATGGCTACACCTTC

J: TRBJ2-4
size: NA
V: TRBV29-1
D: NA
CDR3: CSVVGRGSGNIQYF
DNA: TGCAGCGTAGTGGGTAGGGGGTCGGGAAACATTCAGTACTTC

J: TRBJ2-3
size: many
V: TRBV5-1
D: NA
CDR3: CASSSRRSLYSTDTQYF
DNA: TGCGCCAGCAGCAGCCGGAGAAGCTTATACAGCACAGATACGCAGTATTTT